This T cell receptor beta chain was observed in a study of vaccination and CD4 T cells after COVID-19. The assay that was used to sequence DNA from cultured CD4+ T cells was the Oncomine TCR Beta short-read assay. Genomic DNA was drawn out of CD4+ T cells grown in culture. TCRdb reanalysed the PCR reads using MiXCR and keeps one entry per CDR3 protein. This table has 15,000 to 20,000 distinct CDR3 sequences, roughly 50% appearing once. About this clonotype itself: As yet, its antigen is unknown.

The CDR3 runs to 15 residues. The V gene's germline CDR1 is MGHRA and CDR2 YSYEKL. The ends lost 5 bases at V and 7 bases at J; junction bases unmatched: 11. Treatment: approximately 11-day PBMC culture with coronavirus spike peptide pools or control peptides (ViraFEST assay). Input material: CD4+ T cells from blood, cultured in vitro. The receptor was derived from a human donor who had recovered from COVID-19. V is TRBV4-1 and J is TRBJ1-5, with 7 bases fitting TRBD1. The CDR3 loop reads CASSTQGDRAQPQHF. CDR3 nucleotide sequence: TGCGCCAGCAGCACCCAGGGAGACAGGGCGCAGCCCCAGCATTTT.